The entry that follows covers one TCR beta chain sequence. Its specificity is unknown. The data are from a study of T cell responses to AZD1222 COVID-19 vaccine. General study results and limits: Nearly half of spike-specific TCRs reportedly target variant regions that are unmutated in the B.1.351 and B.1.1.7 variants. CD4 TCRs covered the whole spike, strongest at regions 160-218 and 743-854.

Repertoires were generated with immunoSEQ multiplex PCR, while TCRdb's copy carries only in-frame clones and drops some. This sample has approximately 94,000 clones, with 92% found just once. This TCR derives from an adult in good health. This material consisted of peripheral blood, taken on day 0 of AZD1222 vaccination.

This CDR3 is CASSPPGGSYQPQHF. CDR3 sequence (DNA): TGTGCCAGCAGTCCCCCGGGGGGCAGTTATCAGCCCCAGCATTTT. This chain joins TRBV25-1 and TRBJ1-5; a possible D gene is TRBD1 (6 bases). V was clipped by 5 bases and J by 5 bases, with 16 bases between them. This CDR3 comprises 15 residues. CDR1 and CDR2 (germline): MGHDK, SYGVNS.